This TCR beta chain was sequenced in a study of shared clonotypes between healthy human individuals. For every subset, genomic DNA was evenly distributed across several immunoSEQ plates. Produced via immunoSEQ multiplex PCR; TCRdb's table is partial and in-frame only. The sample shows about 680,000 clones, around 67% of them seen only once. This clone has a single count. Every donor was a Caucasian adult from Nashville, Tennessee. The germline CDR1 and CDR2 sequences are SGHTA and FQGTGA. Trimming removed 1 base from V and 8 bases from J; junction bases left unmatched: 4. This CDR3 is built from 14 residues.

The rearrangement uses TRBV7-3 and TRBJ2-1; 8 bases are shared with TRBD2. The sequenced sample consisted of memory CD4+ T cells sorted from blood. Subset given: CD45RA-negative fraction. This clonotype originated in a woman aged 25-40 years in good health. The CDR3 reads CASSLSGRTYEQFF. CDR3 nucleotide sequence: TGTGCCAGCAGCTTAAGCGGGAGGACCTATGAGCAGTTCTTC.